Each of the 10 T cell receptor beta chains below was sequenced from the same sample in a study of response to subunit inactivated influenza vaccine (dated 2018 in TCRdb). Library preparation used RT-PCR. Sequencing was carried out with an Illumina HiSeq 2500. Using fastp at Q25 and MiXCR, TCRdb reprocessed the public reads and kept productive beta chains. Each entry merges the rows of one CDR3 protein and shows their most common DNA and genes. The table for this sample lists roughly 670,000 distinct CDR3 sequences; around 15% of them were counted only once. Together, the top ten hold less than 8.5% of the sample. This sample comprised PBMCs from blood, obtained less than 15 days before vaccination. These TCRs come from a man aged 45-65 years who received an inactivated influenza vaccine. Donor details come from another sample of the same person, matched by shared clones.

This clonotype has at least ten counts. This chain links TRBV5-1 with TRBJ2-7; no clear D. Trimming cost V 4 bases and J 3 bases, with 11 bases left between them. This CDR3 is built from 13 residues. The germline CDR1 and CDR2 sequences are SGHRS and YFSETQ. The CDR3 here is CASSPGPGYEQYF. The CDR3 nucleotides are TGCGCCAGCAGCCCAGGACCGGGCTACGAGCAGTACTTC.

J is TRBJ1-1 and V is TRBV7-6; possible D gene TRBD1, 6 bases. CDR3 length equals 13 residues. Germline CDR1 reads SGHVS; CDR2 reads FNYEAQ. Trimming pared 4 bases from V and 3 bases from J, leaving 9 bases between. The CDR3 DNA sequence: TGTGCCAGCAGCTCAGGGGTGCACACTGAAGCTTTCTTT. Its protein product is CASSSGVHTEAFF.

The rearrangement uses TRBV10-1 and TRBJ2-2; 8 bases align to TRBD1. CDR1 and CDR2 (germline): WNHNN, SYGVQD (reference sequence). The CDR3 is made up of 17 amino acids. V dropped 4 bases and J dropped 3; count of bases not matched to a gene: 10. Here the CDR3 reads CASSVLAGTGYTGELFF. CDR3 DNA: TGCGCCAGCAGTGTCCTTGCCGGGACAGGATACACCGGGGAGCTGTTTTTT.

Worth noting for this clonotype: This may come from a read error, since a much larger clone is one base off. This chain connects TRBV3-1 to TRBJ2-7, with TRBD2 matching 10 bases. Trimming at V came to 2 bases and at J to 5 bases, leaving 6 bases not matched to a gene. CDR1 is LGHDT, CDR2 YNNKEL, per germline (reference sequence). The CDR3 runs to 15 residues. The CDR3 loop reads CASSQTSGMRNEQYF. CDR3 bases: TGTGCCAGCAGCCAAACTAGCGGGATGCGAAACGAGCAGTACTTC.

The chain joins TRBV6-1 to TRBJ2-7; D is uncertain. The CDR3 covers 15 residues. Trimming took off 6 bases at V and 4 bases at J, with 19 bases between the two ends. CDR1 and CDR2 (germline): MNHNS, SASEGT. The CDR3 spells CASRPATGLGYEQYF. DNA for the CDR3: TGTGCCAGCAGGCCGGCTACGGGTCTTGGGTACGAGCAGTACTTC.

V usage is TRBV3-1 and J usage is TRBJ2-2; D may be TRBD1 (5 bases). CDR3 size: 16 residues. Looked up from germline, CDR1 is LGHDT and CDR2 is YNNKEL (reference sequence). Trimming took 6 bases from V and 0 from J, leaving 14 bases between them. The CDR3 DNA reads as TGTGCCAGCAGGCGGCAGGGCTACACGAACACCGGGGAGCTGTTTTTT. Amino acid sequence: CASRRQGYTNTGELFF.

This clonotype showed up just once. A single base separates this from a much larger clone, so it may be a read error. CDR3 bases: TGTGCCAGCGCTACAGGGGGAGGCACTGAAGCTATCTTT. Protein sequence: CASATGGGTEAIF. The rearrangement links TRBV12-3 or TRBV12-4 to TRBJ1-1; 8 bases line up with TRBD1. The CDR3 length is 13 residues.

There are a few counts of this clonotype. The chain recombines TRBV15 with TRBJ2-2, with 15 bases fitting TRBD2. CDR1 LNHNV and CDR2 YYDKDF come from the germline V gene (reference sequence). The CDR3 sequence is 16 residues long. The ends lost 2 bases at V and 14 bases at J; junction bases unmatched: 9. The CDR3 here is CATSRTTGLAGGKLFF. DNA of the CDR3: TGTGCCACCAGCAGAACGACCGGACTAGCGGGGGGGAAACTGTTTTTT.

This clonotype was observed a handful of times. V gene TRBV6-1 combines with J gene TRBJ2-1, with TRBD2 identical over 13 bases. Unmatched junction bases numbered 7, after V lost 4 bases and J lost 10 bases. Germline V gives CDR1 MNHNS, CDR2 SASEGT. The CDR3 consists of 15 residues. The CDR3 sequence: CASSAGLAGPSEQFF. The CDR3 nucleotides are TGTGCCAGCAGTGCGGGACTAGCGGGACCTAGCGAGCAGTTCTTC.

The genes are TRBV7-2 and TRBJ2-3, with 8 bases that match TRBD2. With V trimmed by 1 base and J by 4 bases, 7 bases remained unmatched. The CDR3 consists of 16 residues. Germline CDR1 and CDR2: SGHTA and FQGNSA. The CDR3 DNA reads TGTGCCAGCAGCTTAGTACTCGGGGGGGCTTCAGATACGCAGTATTTT. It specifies CASSLVLGGASDTQYF.